These T cell receptor beta chains were read from a single sample in a study of molecular identifiers for immune sequencing clone quantification. TCRdb analysed the PCR reads with MiXCR anew, one entry per CDR3 protein. The table includes about 640,000 distinct CDR3 sequences, nearly 20% detected once. The specimen was naive CD8+ T cells from blood, with Jurkat cell RNA spiked in. These receptors were collected from a human donor in good health. Some libraries in this study had Jurkat cell RNA spiked in. Both conserved end residues are part of each CDR3. D genes are given only for firm matches. Only part of the rows carry a size: once, few, many, or a class if the clone is expanded.

. | TRBJ2-2 | few | TRBV6-2/TRBV6-3 | CASSYLTLDPTRTENTGELFF | TGTGCCAGCAGTTACTTAACTTTAGACCCCACCCGGACAGAGAACACCGGGGAGCTGTTTTTT
TRBD1 | TRBJ2-2 | few | TRBV19 | CATTQGQGTGELFF | TGTGCCACGACACAGGGGCAAGGGACCGGGGAGCTGTTTTTT
. | TRBJ2-7 | few | TRBV4-1 | CASSQEVDGKREQYF | TGCGCCAGCAGCCAAGAGGTGGACGGAAAAAGGGAGCAGTACTTC
. | TRBJ2-7 | many | TRBV28 | CASSHDSYEQYF | TGTGCCAGCAGCCACGACAGCTACGAGCAGTACTTC
. | TRBJ1-2 | many | TRBV3-1 | CASSHIGTNYGYTF | TGTGCCAGCAGCCATATCGGTACTAACTATGGCTACACCTTC
. | TRBJ1-2 | . | TRBV5-5 | CASSLVAMPDLSYGYTF | TGTGCCAGCAGCTTGGTGGCCATGCCCGATTTGAGCTATGGCTACACCTTC
. | TRBJ1-1 | many | TRBV7-9 | CASSLDNNQNTEAFF | TGTGCCAGCAGCTTAGATAACAACCAGAACACTGAAGCTTTCTTT
. | TRBJ2-2 | few | TRBV19 | CASSIVGRVGTGELFF | TGTGCCAGTAGTATAGTGGGCAGGGTAGGCACCGGGGAGCTGTTTTTT
TRBD2 | TRBJ2-5 | many | TRBV5-4 | CASSLDGTSEEETQYF | TGTGCCAGCAGCTTGGACGGTACTAGCGAAGAAGAGACCCAGTACTTC
. | TRBJ1-1 | . | TRBV14 | CASSQDWQRNTGAFF | TGTGCCAGCAGCCAAGATTGGCAGAGGAACACTGGAGCTTTCTTT
. | TRBJ2-5 | few | TRBV20-1 | CSARTSSAIEETQYF | TGCAGTGCTAGAACATCTTCAGCTATAGAAGAGACCCAGTACTTC
TRBD2 | TRBJ2-5 | . | TRBV27 | CASSFGGGPEYF | TGTGCCAGCAGTTTCGGCGGGGGGCCAGAGTACTTC
TRBD2 | TRBJ2-3 | many | TRBV19 | CATALSGGVTDTQYF | TGTGCCACTGCGTTGAGCGGGGGAGTCACAGATACGCAGTATTTT
. | TRBJ2-7 | few | TRBV7-9 | CASSLGSGTLYEQYF | TGTGCCAGCAGCTTAGGCTCCGGGACTCTCTACGAGCAGTACTTC
. | TRBJ2-3 | many | TRBV2 | CASSPFHGGGSSTDTQYF | TGTGCCAGCAGTCCCTTTCATGGGGGGGGCTCCAGCACAGATACGCAGTATTTT
. | TRBJ2-5 | many | TRBV30 | CAWGGLPEAETQYF | TGTGCCTGGGGGGGACTCCCAGAGGCAGAGACCCAGTACTTC
TRBD1 | TRBJ2-7 | many | TRBV15 | CATSRDRDRGYEQYF | TGTGCCACCAGCAGAGATCGGGACAGGGGGTACGAGCAGTACTTC
TRBD1 | TRBJ1-2 | few | TRBV2 | CASSGSYRGEDGYTF | TGTGCCAGCAGTGGGAGTTACAGGGGGGAGGATGGCTACACCTTC
. | TRBJ1-5 | many | TRBV4-3 | CASSQDSGLLQPQHF | TGCGCCAGCAGCCAAGATTCCGGGCTTCTACAGCCCCAGCATTTT
. | TRBJ2-7 | . | TRBV5-6 | CASSLVQDPWTSAYERYF | TGTGCCAGCAGCTTGGTGCAAGACCCCTGGACATCCGCCTACGAGCGGTACTTC
TRBD2 | TRBJ2-5 | once | TRBV7-9 | CASSLISGGPKETQYF | TGTGCCAGCAGCTTAATTAGCGGGGGTCCTAAAGAGACCCAGTACTTC
. | TRBJ2-7 | few | TRBV9 | CASSPKGDKTVEQYF | TGTGCCAGCAGCCCCAAGGGGGATAAGACTGTGGAGCAGTACTTC
. | TRBJ2-7 | . | TRBV20-1 | CSARETASYEQYF | TGCAGTGCTAGAGAGACAGCCTCCTACGAGCAGTACTTC
. | TRBJ1-5 | . | TRBV3-2 | CASSPTDRGEGQPQHF | TGTGCCAGCAGCCCGACCGACAGGGGGGAGGGTCAGCCCCAGCATTTT
. | TRBJ2-3 | many | TRBV7-9 | CASSPRLRTDTQYF | TGTGCCAGCAGCCCAAGACTCCGCACAGATACGCAGTATTTT
. | TRBJ2-7 | few | TRBV7-9 | CASSPPGGSYGQYF | TGTGCCAGCAGCCCCCCCGGCGGAAGCTACGGGCAGTACTTC
TRBD2 | TRBJ2-3 | many | TRBV24-1 | CATSDLVAPGLAGGHTQYF | TGTGCCACCAGTGATTTGGTGGCTCCGGGACTAGCGGGAGGACATACGCAGTATTTT
. | TRBJ2-7 | . | TRBV27 | CASSSYRCEQYF | TGTGCCAGCAGCTCATACCGCTGCGAGCAGTACTTC
. | TRBJ2-7 | . | TRBV20-1 | CSATDRTIYEQYF | TGCAGTGCCACAGATCGGACAATCTACGAGCAGTACTTC
TRBD2 | TRBJ2-3 | many | TRBV4-3 | CASSQELAGGPLDTQYF | TGCGCCAGCAGCCAAGAACTAGCGGGAGGGCCGCTAGATACGCAGTATTTT
. | TRBJ2-5 | once | TRBV4-3 | CASSQDLTARETQYF | TGCGCCAGCAGCCAAGATCTGACGGCTCGAGAGACCCAGTACTTC
. | TRBJ1-1 | many | TRBV7-9 | CASSLLNRAFF | TGTGCCAGCAGCTTACTGAACAGGGCTTTCTTT
. | TRBJ2-5 | . | TRBV20-1 | CSARDPRGAETQYF | TGCAGTGCTAGAGATCCCCGAGGGGCAGAGACCCAGTACTTC
TRBD1 | TRBJ1-1 | many | TRBV7-8 | CASSLARGQRRTEAFF | TGTGCCAGCAGCTTGGCCAGGGGGCAGAGGCGGACTGAAGCTTTCTTT
TRBD1 | TRBJ1-2 | many | TRBV2 | CASSPGQGPLGYTF | TGTGCCAGCAGCCCCGGACAGGGTCCTCTCGGCTACACCTTC
. | TRBJ2-5 | few | TRBV3-1 | CASSPAGGESIYF | TGTGCCAGCAGCCCGGCGGGCGGGGAGTCCATATACTTC
TRBD2 | TRBJ2-5 | many | TRBV25-1 | CASGPLAGGQETQYF | TGTGCCAGCGGTCCCCTAGCGGGAGGCCAAGAGACCCAGTACTTC
. | TRBJ2-3 | many | TRBV29-1 | CSVEVGSTDTQYF | TGCAGCGTTGAAGTCGGCAGCACAGATACGCAGTATTTT
TRBD1 | TRBJ1-2 | . | TRBV20-1 | CSAPLQGNYGYTF | TGCAGTGCTCCGCTACAGGGGAACTATGGCTACACCTTC
TRBD2 | TRBJ2-7 | many | TRBV20-1 | CSAREYLGTSNEQYF | TGCAGTGCTAGAGAGTACCTCGGGACTAGTAACGAGCAGTACTTC
. | TRBJ2-2 | . | TRBV7-9 | CASSPGLPLNTGELFF | TGTGCCAGCAGCCCGGGACTCCCATTGAACACCGGGGAGCTGTTTTTT
. | TRBJ2-2 | many | TRBV10-1 | CASADYTGELFF | TGCGCCAGCGCAGATTACACCGGGGAGCTGTTTTTT
. | TRBJ2-2 | many | TRBV9 | CASSVASLNTGELFF | TGTGCCAGCAGCGTAGCTAGCTTGAACACCGGGGAGCTGTTTTTT
TRBD1 | TRBJ1-1 | . | TRBV28 | CASSFSPRQGANTEALF | TGTGCCAGCAGTTTTTCCCCCCGACAGGGGGCAAACACTGAAGCTCTCTTT
TRBD1 | TRBJ2-7 | . | TRBV7-9 | CASRLPGQGYEQYF | TGTGCCAGCCGCTTACCGGGACAGGGGTACGAGCAGTACTTC
. | TRBJ1-1 | few | TRBV5-1 | CASSLGALTNTEAFF | TGCGCCAGCAGCTTGGGTGCGTTAACGAACACTGAAGCTTTCTTT
. | TRBJ2-3 | many | TRBV7-2 | CASSFVHTDTQYF | TGTGCCAGCAGCTTCGTCCACACAGATACGCAGTATTTT
TRBD2 | TRBJ2-1 | few | TRBV7-9 | CASSSTVGLAGAYNEQFF | TGTGCCAGCAGCTCCACCGTCGGACTAGCGGGAGCGTACAATGAGCAGTTCTTC
. | TRBJ2-1 | many | TRBV6-5 | CASRSSGANEQFF | TGTGCCAGCAGAAGTAGCGGAGCCAATGAGCAGTTCTTC
. | TRBJ2-7 | . | TRBV7-9 | CASSTSDSSELLHYEQYF | TGTGCCAGCAGCACCTCCGACAGCTCCGAATTATTACACTACGAGCAGTACTTC
. | TRBJ2-7 | . | TRBV27 | CASQGSWGFWQYF | TGTGCCAGCCAGGGGAGCTGGGGATTTTGGCAGTACTTC
TRBD2 | TRBJ2-7 | many | TRBV20-1 | CSANLRGREVIEQYF | TGCAGTGCTAACCTCCGGGGGCGGGAGGTCATCGAGCAGTACTTC
. | TRBJ1-1 | many | TRBV20-1 | CSARVGGLTTEAFF | TGCAGTGCTAGAGTAGGGGGGCTTACCACTGAAGCTTTCTTT
. | TRBJ2-1 | . | TRBV21-1 | CAGTQSGAGFPTSSYNEQFF | TGTGCCGGCACCCAAAGTGGGGCAGGCTTCCCAACGAGCTCCTACAATGAGCAGTTCTTC